This T cell receptor beta chain was identified during a study of T cells in Graves' hyperthyroidism and ophthalmopathy. Study results and limitations: In blood, most of the thyroid clonotypes expanded above 0.001 were also present.

RNA transcripts were the template for amplifying TCR beta CDR3 regions. HTBI primers were the set used in a first-round RT-PCR of the TCR CDR3. In TCRdb, the multiplex PCR reads were re-called with MiXCR into one record per CDR3 protein. The profile covers 450,000 to 650,000 distinct CDR3 sequences, with approximately 15% appearing a single time and more than 6% taken by the ten largest. Source material for PBMCs was more than 7.5 ml fresh peripheral blood. The CDR3 covers 14 residues. V was clipped by 1 base and J by 5 bases; unmatched bases: 2. Germline lookup yields CDR1 PRHDT and CDR2 FYEKMQ (reference sequence). This clonotype appeared many times. Its target is not known.

This TCR was recovered from a woman aged 18 to 35 with Graves' ophthalmopathy. The chain carries TRBV13 and TRBJ2-3; 8 nucleotides line up with TRBD2. The sequencing sample was made of blood. The CDR3 spells CASSLERGRDTQYF. CDR3 coding DNA: TGTGCCAGCAGCTTAGAGCGGGGGAGAGATACGCAGTATTTT. The full variable domain, its missing parts supplied by reference TRBV13 and TRBJ2-3, is AAGVIQSPRHLIKEKRETATLKCYPIPRHDTVYWYQQGPGQDPQFLISFYEKMQSDKGSIPDRFSAQQFSDYHSELNMSSLELGDSALYFCASSLERGRDTQYFGPGTRLTVL.